These 32 T cell receptor beta chains share one sample of origin, sequenced in a study of blood T cell repertoires in COVID-19. The assay was immunoSEQ multiplex PCR, and TCRdb's table has in-frame clones only and misses some. The data contain about 200,000 clones, less than 85% of them singletons. The sample taken for sequencing was PBMCs or T cells enriched from blood (not recorded which). These receptors came from a woman aged 55-75 years with acute COVID-19.

Only one count was recorded for this clone. The gene calls are TRBV7-8 and TRBJ2-6; 7 bases map to TRBD2. This CDR3 is built from 15 residues. Germline V lookup: CDR1 SGHVS, CDR2 FQNEAQ. With 3 bases clipped from V and 2 bases from J, the junction kept 1 base outside the gene matches. CDR3 DNA: TGTGCCAGCAGCTTGGGGGGGACTGGGGCCAACGTCCTGACTTTC. Its protein is CASSLGGTGANVLTF.

The genes are TRBV19 and TRBJ2-7; TRBD2 is a possible D gene (6 bases). This CDR3 is 12 amino acids long. Germline-derived CDR1 and CDR2 are LNHDA and SQIVND (reference sequence). V shed 5 bases and J shed 2 bases, with 7 bases lying between them. This chain's CDR3 is CASSGGTYEQYV. The CDR3 DNA sequence: TGTGCCAGTAGTGGGGGGACCTACGAGCAGTACGTC.

The J gene is TRBJ2-5, the V gene TRBV7-2; 8 nucleotides agree with TRBD1. Per the germline V gene, CDR1 is SGHTA and CDR2 is FQGNSA. V shed 3 bases, J shed 4 bases, and the junction held 4 bases outside the gene matches. The CDR3 runs 14 residues. CDR3 loop: CASSFTGGPETQYF. CDR3 DNA sequence: TGTGCCAGCAGCTTCACAGGGGGGCCAGAGACCCAGTACTTC.

This chain uses TRBV7-2 with TRBJ1-2, with D maybe TRBD1 (5 bases). The CDR3 sequence is 13 residues long. V lost 4 bases, J lost 4 bases, and 10 bases lay in between. CDR1 and CDR2 (germline): SGHTA, FQGNSA. The CDR3 loop reads CASSSDIGYGYTF. CDR3 in DNA: TGTGCCAGCAGCTCGGACATAGGCTATGGCTACACCTTC. The full variable domain, rest sourced from reference TRBV7-2 and TRBJ1-2, is GAGVSQSPSNKVTEKGKDVELRCDPISGHTALYWYRQSLGQGLEFLIYFQGNSAPDKSGLPSDRFSAERTGGSVSTLTIQRTQQEDSAVYLCASSSDIGYGYTFGSGTRLTVV.

The chain combines TRBV6-5 with TRBJ2-1; 11 nucleotides line up with TRBD2. Germline V CDR1 and CDR2: MNHEY, SVGAGI. The trim removed 6 bases at V and 6 bases at J, leaving 7 bases unmatched. The CDR3 length is 15 residues. The CDR3 sequence is CASSHLAGGGNEQFF. In nucleotides, the CDR3 is TGTGCCAGCAGCCACCTAGCGGGAGGAGGCAATGAGCAGTTCTTC.

The chain links TRBV14 to TRBJ2-2; the D is unclear. The CDR3 totals 15 residues. Germline V gene lookup returns CDR1 SGHDN and CDR2 FVKESK. V shed 3 bases and J shed 2 bases, with 10 bases lying between them. CDR3 in amino acids: CASSQPTFNTGELFF. DNA of the CDR3: TGTGCCAGCAGCCAGCCGACTTTCAACACCGGGGAGCTGTTTTTT.

CDR3 sequence: CASTITEDEQFF. The CDR3 DNA follows: TGTGCCAGCACCATTACCGAGGATGAGCAGTTCTTC. V gene TRBV12-3 or TRBV12-4 combines with J gene TRBJ2-1; no clear D gene. V gave up 7 bases and J gave up 8 bases, with 12 bases separating them. The CDR3 extends over 12 amino acids.

The V gene is TRBV4-2, the J gene TRBJ2-3; D is perhaps TRBD2 (5 bases). V was clipped by 4 bases and J by 6 bases, with 11 bases between them. This CDR3 has 13 residues. In germline, CDR1 is LGHNA, CDR2 YNFKEQ. The CDR3 nucleotides are TGTGCCAGCAGCCCGGGGAAGGCGGATACGCAGTATTTT. It yields the protein CASSPGKADTQYF.

A word on this clone: Other DNA sequences from this sample encode an identical CDR3 as well. The genes are TRBV5-1 and TRBJ2-2; 9 positions match TRBD1. This CDR3 is 15 amino acids long. Germline loops: CDR1 SGHRS, CDR2 YFSETQ. The V segment lost 4 bases and the J segment 4 bases; nucleotides outside the gene matches: 5. The CDR3 protein is CASSVGQGSTGELFF. The CDR3 bases are TGCGCCAGCAGCGTGGGACAGGGCAGCACCGGGGAGCTGTTTTTT.

CDR3 residues: CASSGDRGHQPQHF. Here the CDR3 DNA reads TGTGCCAGCAGCGGAGACAGGGGGCATCAGCCCCAGCATTTT. V is TRBV7-2 and J is TRBJ1-5, with 10 bases aligning to TRBD1. V was pared by 5 bases and J by 5 bases, with 3 bases of the junction left unmatched. The CDR3 sequence is 14 residues long. Germline-derived CDR1 and CDR2 are SGHTA and FQGNSA.

This chain links TRBV6-1 with TRBJ2-2; 8 nucleotides align to TRBD2. The J segment lost 3 bases and the V segment lost 3 bases, leaving 9 bases of the junction unmatched. The CDR3 covers 17 residues. Germline CDR1 reads MNHNS; CDR2 reads SASEGT. The CDR3 protein is CASSEFGSGDDTGELFF. As DNA, the CDR3 is TGTGCCAGCAGTGAGTTCGGTAGCGGGGACGACACCGGGGAGCTGTTTTTT.

V usage is TRBV7-9 and J usage is TRBJ2-7; unclear D gene. The germline V and J ends were trimmed by 5 bases and 7 bases, with 12 bases remaining between them. The CDR3 consists of 12 residues. From germline, CDR1 is SEHNR and CDR2 FQNEAQ (reference sequence). The CDR3: CASSPVVEEQYV. In DNA, the CDR3 is TGTGCCAGCAGCCCTGTGGTAGAGGAGCAGTACGTC.

This clone was counted a few times. This chain links TRBV4-3 with TRBJ1-1, with D unclear. The V and J ends lost 1 base and 8 bases respectively, with 11 bases between them. The CDR3 spans 13 residues. Germline lookup yields CDR1 LGHNA and CDR2 YSLEER. The CDR3 DNA sequence: TGCGCCAGCAGCCAAGTTGGAGGGTTGGAAGCTTTCTTT. Residues: CASSQVGGLEAFF.

The rearrangement links TRBV4-3 to TRBJ1-2; D might be TRBD1 (6 bases). Deletions cut 0 bases from V and 6 bases from J, with 17 bases between. Germline V gene sequence: CDR1 LGHNA, CDR2 YSLEER. CDR3 size: 16 residues. DNA for the CDR3: TGCGCCAGCAGCCAAGAAGTTCTCCAAGGGGGAAATGGCTACACCTTC. This translates into CASSQEVLQGGNGYTF.

This clone was recorded only once. The chain recombines TRBV18 with TRBJ2-7, with 7 positions matching TRBD2. Germline-derived CDR1 and CDR2 are KGHSH and LQKENI. This CDR3 region has 15 residues. After removal of 3 bases from V and 5 bases from J, the junction contained 10 bases not matched to a gene. The CDR3 loop reads CASSPGEGPPHEQYF. Here the CDR3 DNA reads TGTGCCAGCTCACCGGGGGAGGGTCCCCCCCACGAGCAGTACTTC.

This clone was seen once. This chain uses TRBV5-1 with TRBJ2-7, with a weak D call TRBD1 (6 bases). V was trimmed by 2 bases and J by 2 bases, leaving 11 bases between them. CDR1 is SGHRS, CDR2 YFSETQ, per germline. The CDR3 spans 14 residues. This CDR3 is CASSFSRDTYEQYF. The DNA for the CDR3 is TGCGCCAGCAGCTTTAGCAGGGACACCTACGAGCAGTACTTC. Full variable domain (outside the CDR3, taken from reference TRBV5-1 and TRBJ2-7): KAGVTQTPRYLIKTRGQQVTLSCSPISGHRSVSWYQQTPGQGLQFLFEYFSETQRNKGNFPGRFSGRQFSNSRSEMNVSTLELGDSALYLCASSFSRDTYEQYFGPGTRLTVT.

V and J are TRBV29-1 and TRBJ1-3, with unresolved D. CDR3 length equals 13 residues. The V and J ends lost 7 bases and 2 bases respectively, with 12 bases between them. Germline V CDR1 and CDR2: SQVTM, ANQGSEA. DNA of the CDR3: TGCAGCGGCCGGCAAGGAGCTGGAAACACCATATATTTT. Encoded protein: CSGRQGAGNTIYF.

The DNA of the CDR3 is TGTGCCAGCAGACCAGGACTAGCGGGAGGAGAGACAGATACGCAGTATTTT. It encodes CASRPGLAGGETDTQYF. The chain uses TRBV7-2 and TRBJ2-3; 14 nucleotides align to TRBD2. Germline V CDR1 and CDR2: SGHTA, FQGNSA. This CDR3 has 17 residues. J was trimmed by 3 bases and V by 6 bases; bases with no gene match: 8.

This chain connects TRBV7-9 to TRBJ1-1, with D unclear. V was pared by 0 bases and J by 11 bases, with 22 bases between. This CDR3 has 16 residues. CDR1 is SEHNR and CDR2 is FQNEAQ in the germline V gene (reference sequence). CDR3 amino acids: CASSLAIGGPSFRAFF. The CDR3 DNA is TGTGCCAGCAGCTTAGCTATAGGAGGGCCCTCGTTCAGGGCTTTCTTT.

This clone appeared a single time. The chain combines TRBV7-7 with TRBJ2-2; 7 positions match TRBD1. J lost 0 bases, V lost 5 bases, and 3 bases had no gene match. This CDR3 has 15 residues. Germline CDR1 SSHAT, CDR2 FNYEAQ (reference sequence). The CDR3 region is CASSKGTANTGELFF. The DNA for the CDR3 is TGTGCCAGCAGCAAAGGGACAGCGAACACCGGGGAGCTGTTTTTT. The full variable domain, with the rest looked up from reference TRBV7-7 and TRBJ2-2, is GAGVSQSPRYKVTKRGQDVTLRCDPISSHATLYWYQQALGQGPEFLTYFNYEAQPDKSGLPSDRFSAERPEGSISTLTIQRTEQRDSAMYRCASSKGTANTGELFFGEGSRLTVL.

V gene TRBV12-3 or TRBV12-4 combines with J gene TRBJ1-2, with 7 bases matching TRBD1. The V and J ends lost 5 bases and 8 bases, in that order; junction bases with no gene match: 8. The CDR3 runs to 13 residues. CDR3: CASSHRGLSGYTF. CDR3 bases: TGTGCCAGCAGTCACAGGGGTCTAAGCGGCTACACCTTC.

This clone was recorded a few times. CDR3 loop: CASRPPGTGLSPLHF. The CDR3 DNA follows: TGTGCCAGCAGACCACCCGGGACAGGGCTTTCACCCCTCCACTTT. The J gene is TRBJ1-6, the V gene TRBV28; 9 bases map to TRBD1. V lost 6 bases, J lost 9 bases, and 9 bases stayed unmatched. The CDR3 covers 15 residues. Germline CDR1 reads MDHEN; CDR2 reads SYDVKM.

The chain carries TRBV28 and TRBJ2-7; TRBD1 is a possible D gene (5 bases). Germline V gene lookup returns CDR1 MDHEN and CDR2 SYDVKM. CDR3 length equals 14 residues. V was pared by 3 bases and J by 0 bases, with 9 bases between. The CDR3 region has the DNA TGTGCCAGCAGTTTGGGTGACAGCTCCTACGAGCAGTACGTC. Amino acid sequence: CASSLGDSSYEQYV.

This sequence joins TRBV7-2 and TRBJ1-4; 7 bases are a match to TRBD1. In germline, CDR1 is SGHTA, CDR2 FQGNSA. CDR3 length: 13 amino acids. Losses at the gene ends were 5 bases for V and 5 bases for J; bases not matched to a gene: 2. DNA for the CDR3: TGTGCCAGCAGCCAGGGACAGAATGAAAAACTGTTTTTT. Translating gives CASSQGQNEKLFF.

J is TRBJ2-1 and V is TRBV1; the table calls TRBD2, which could not be checked here. TRBV1 is a listed pseudogene. This CDR3 region has 18 residues. Here the CDR3 reads CTSSQERPAAGGYNEQFF. In DNA, the CDR3 is TGCACCAGCAGCCAAGAACGTCCGGCAGCGGGAGGGTACAATGAGCAGTTCTTC.

V usage is TRBV5-4 and J usage is TRBJ2-5; 10 nucleotides agree with TRBD2. This CDR3 contains 13 residues. V lost 7 bases to trimming and J lost 5 bases; unmatched junction nucleotides: 5. In germline, CDR1 is SGHNT, CDR2 YYREEE (reference sequence). The CDR3: CASGGAGGETQYF. As DNA, the CDR3 is TGTGCCAGCGGCGGAGCGGGGGGGGAGACCCAGTACTTC.

V and J are TRBV5-4 and TRBJ2-3; D may be TRBD1 (5 bases). The CDR3 covers 16 residues. V was clipped by 0 bases and J by 0 bases, with 11 bases between them. Looked up from germline, CDR1 is SGHNT and CDR2 is YYREEE (reference sequence). The CDR3 DNA reads TGTGCCAGCAGCTTGGAGGGGCCCCCCAGCACAGATACGCAGTATTTT. The encoded protein is CASSLEGPPSTDTQYF.

The V and J genes are TRBV4-2 and TRBJ2-4, with a possible D match to TRBD2 (5 bases). This CDR3 is built from 15 residues. CDR1 LGHNA and CDR2 YNFKEQ come from the germline V gene. V lost 0 bases and J lost 5, with 11 bases in between. The chain's CDR3 is CASSQDLTAENIQYF. In DNA, the CDR3 is TGTGCCAGCAGCCAAGATCTTACAGCGGAAAACATTCAGTACTTC.

Written as DNA, the CDR3 is TGTGCCAGCAGCACGGGACAGACCTTTGAAAAACTGTTTTTT. Translated, it gives CASSTGQTFEKLFF. The chain has TRBV7-2 and TRBJ1-4; 7 bases match TRBD1. The germline V gene has CDR1 SGHTA and CDR2 FQGNSA. This CDR3 is built from 14 residues. The V segment lost 5 bases and the J segment 7 bases; nucleotides outside the gene matches: 7.

Only a few counts were recorded for this clone. The genes are TRBV28 and TRBJ2-1, with unresolved D. Per germline, CDR1 MDHEN and CDR2 SYDVKM. The CDR3 sequence is 15 residues long. With 6 bases removed from V and 2 bases from J, the gap between germline ends came to 14 bases. CDR3 DNA: TGTGCCAGCAGCTCTCACGAGTTCACCTACAATGAGCAGTTCTTC. Residues: CASSSHEFTYNEQFF.

The chain carries TRBV7-2 and TRBJ1-2; 9 nucleotides line up with TRBD1. Losses at the gene ends were 4 bases for V and 7 bases for J; bases not matched to a gene: 10. Germline lookup yields CDR1 SGHTA and CDR2 FQGNSA. This CDR3 has 15 residues. The CDR3 DNA reads as TGTGCCAGCAGCTCTCGGACAGGGGAAGTGATTGGCTACACCTTC. Protein: CASSSRTGEVIGYTF.

The chain links TRBV28 to TRBJ1-5; TRBD1 matches 9 bases. This CDR3 region has 18 residues. Germline CDR1 MDHEN, CDR2 SYDVKM. V shed 10 bases, J shed 0 bases, and the junction held 16 bases outside the gene matches. The DNA of the CDR3 is TGTGCCACCTGGGGGGGGACAGGGAAGAAATATAGCAATCAGCCCCAGCATTTT. It specifies CATWGGTGKKYSNQPQHF.